A single sample gave rise to the 5 T cell receptor beta chains below, sequenced in a study of blood T cell repertoires in COVID-19. Method: immunoSEQ multiplex PCR; TCRdb's copy keeps in-frame clones and lacks some. In the table there are about 130,000 clones, around 80% of which are singletons. The source material was PBMCs or T cells enriched from blood (not recorded which). The receptors come from a woman between 45 and 60 years old who had recovered from COVID-19.

Written as DNA, the CDR3 is TGTGCCAGCTCACCACGGGACAGGGGGGCGGACACTGAAGCTTTCTTT. Translated, it gives CASSPRDRGADTEAFF. V usage is TRBV18 and J usage is TRBJ1-1, with 11 bases matching TRBD1. The CDR3 has 16 residues. V gave up 1 base and J gave up 3 bases; unmatched junction bases: 4. Germline CDR1 reads KGHSH; CDR2 reads LQKENI.

V gene TRBV3-1 (or the pseudogene TRBV3-2) combines with J gene TRBJ2-2; maybe TRBD1 (5 bases). In germline, CDR1 is LGHDT, CDR2 YNNKEL (reference sequence). Trimming stripped 4 bases from V and 4 bases from J, with 13 bases between. The CDR3 extends over 15 amino acids. The CDR3 reads CASSRKSRGTGELFF. CDR3 DNA: TGTGCCAGCAGCCGCAAGTCTAGGGGCACCGGGGAGCTGTTTTTT.

The chain links TRBV28 to TRBJ1-2, with 7 bases fitting TRBD1. Germline values: CDR1 MDHEN, CDR2 SYDVKM. This CDR3 region has 15 residues. J gave up 8 bases and V 3 bases, and 12 bases lay outside the gene matches. The CDR3 DNA sequence: TGTGCCAGCAGTTTTCCCGAAAGGGGGCGCGAGGGCTACACCTTC. Translating gives CASSFPERGREGYTF.

The rearrangement joins TRBV2 to TRBJ2-5; D not certain. This CDR3 is built from 12 residues. The V and J ends lost 2 bases and 4 bases respectively, with 5 bases between them. Germline V gene sequence: CDR1 SNHLY, CDR2 FYNNEI. The CDR3 loop is CASSEYPETQYF. CDR3 nucleotides: TGTGCCAGCAGTGAATATCCAGAGACCCAGTACTTC.

The J gene is TRBJ2-5, the V gene TRBV7-9, with D perhaps TRBD2 (5 bases). Germline CDR1 is SEHNR and CDR2 is FQNEAQ (reference sequence). The germline V and J ends were trimmed by 5 bases and 5 bases, with 18 bases remaining between them. This CDR3 spans 15 amino acids. The DNA of the CDR3 is TGTGCCAGCAGCCCTCGCGGACCCCCGGGGGAGACCCAGTACTTC. It yields the protein CASSPRGPPGETQYF.